This T cell receptor (beta chain) was captured in a study of T cell responses to AZD1222 COVID-19 vaccine. Overall study findings and caveats: Donor demographics were predominantly white British with a female majority; clonal diversity may be underestimated. Along spike, vaccine-associated CD4 TCRs were found throughout, with dominance at 160-218 and 743-854.

Regarding this clone: Its antigen is as yet unknown.

Only in-frame clones appear in the TCRdb table, and some are missing; sequencing was by immunoSEQ multiplex PCR. The sample shows around 140,000 clones, about 91% of them seen only once. The source is an adult who received the AZD1222 COVID-19 vaccine. The input for sequencing was peripheral blood, taken 28 days after the second AZD1222 dose.

DNA for the CDR3: TGTGCCACCAGCAAATCACAGGGGGCTGATAATTCACCCCTCCACTTT. This gives the protein CATSKSQGADNSPLHF. This rearrangement joins TRBV15 to TRBJ1-6, with 9 bases that match TRBD1. CDR3 size: 16 residues. Germline V gene sequence: CDR1 LNHNV, CDR2 YYDKDF (reference sequence). V lost 4 bases and J lost 5; bases outside the gene matches: 6.